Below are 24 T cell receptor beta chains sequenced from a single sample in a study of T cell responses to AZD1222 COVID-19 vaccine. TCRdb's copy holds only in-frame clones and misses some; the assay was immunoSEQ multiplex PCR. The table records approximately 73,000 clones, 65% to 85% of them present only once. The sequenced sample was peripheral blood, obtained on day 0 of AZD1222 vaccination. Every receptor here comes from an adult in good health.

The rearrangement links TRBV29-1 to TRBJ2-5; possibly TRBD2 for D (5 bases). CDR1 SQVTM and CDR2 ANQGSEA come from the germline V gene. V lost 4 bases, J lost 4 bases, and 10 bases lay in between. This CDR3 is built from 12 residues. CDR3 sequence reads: CSVVAGVETQYF. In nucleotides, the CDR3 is TGCAGCGTTGTAGCCGGGGTAGAGACCCAGTACTTC.

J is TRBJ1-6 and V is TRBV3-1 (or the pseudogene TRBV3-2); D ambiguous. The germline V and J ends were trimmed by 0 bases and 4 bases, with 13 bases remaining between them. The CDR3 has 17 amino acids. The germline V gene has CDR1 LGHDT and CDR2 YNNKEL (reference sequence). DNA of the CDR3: TGTGCCAGCAGCCAAGATGAGGCTATATTTTATAATTCACCCCTCCACTTT. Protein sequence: CASSQDEAIFYNSPLHF.

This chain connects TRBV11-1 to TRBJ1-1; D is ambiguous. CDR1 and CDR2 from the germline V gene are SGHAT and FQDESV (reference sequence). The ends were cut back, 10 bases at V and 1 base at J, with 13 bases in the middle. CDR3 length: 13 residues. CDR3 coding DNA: TGTGCCACCTCGGGCGGGAGGAACACTGAAGCTTTCTTT. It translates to CATSGGRNTEAFF.

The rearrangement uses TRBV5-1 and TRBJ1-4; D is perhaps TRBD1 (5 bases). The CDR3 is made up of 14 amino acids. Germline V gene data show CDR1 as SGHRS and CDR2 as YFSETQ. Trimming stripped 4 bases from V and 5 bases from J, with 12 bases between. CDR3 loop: CASSRGLQNEKLFF. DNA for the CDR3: TGCGCCAGCAGCCGGGGCCTCCAAAATGAAAAACTGTTTTTT.

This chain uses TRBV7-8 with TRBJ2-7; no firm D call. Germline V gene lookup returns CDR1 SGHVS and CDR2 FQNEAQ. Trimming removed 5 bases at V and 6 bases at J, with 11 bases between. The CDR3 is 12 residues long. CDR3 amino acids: CASSQPPAEQYF. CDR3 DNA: TGTGCCAGCAGCCAACCCCCAGCCGAGCAGTACTTC.

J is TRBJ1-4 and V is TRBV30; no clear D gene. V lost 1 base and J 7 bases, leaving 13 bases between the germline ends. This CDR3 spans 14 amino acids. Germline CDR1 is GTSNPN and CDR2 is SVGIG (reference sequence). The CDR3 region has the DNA TGTGCCTGGAGTGGTACGCAGAGGGTTGAAAAACTGTTTTTT. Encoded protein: CAWSGTQRVEKLFF.

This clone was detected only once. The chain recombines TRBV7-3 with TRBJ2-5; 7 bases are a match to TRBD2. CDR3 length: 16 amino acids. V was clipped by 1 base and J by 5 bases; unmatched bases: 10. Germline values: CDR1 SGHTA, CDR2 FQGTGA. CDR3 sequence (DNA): TGTGCCAGCAGCTTAAGAGGGCCGGGAGGCAGGGAGACCCAGTACTTC. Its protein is CASSLRGPGGRETQYF. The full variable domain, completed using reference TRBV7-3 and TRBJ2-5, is GAGVSQTPSNKVTEKGKYVELRCDPISGHTALYWYRQSLGQGPEFLIYFQGTGAADDSGLPNDRFFAVRPEGSVSTLKIQRTERGDSAVYLCASSLRGPGGRETQYFGPGTRLLVL.

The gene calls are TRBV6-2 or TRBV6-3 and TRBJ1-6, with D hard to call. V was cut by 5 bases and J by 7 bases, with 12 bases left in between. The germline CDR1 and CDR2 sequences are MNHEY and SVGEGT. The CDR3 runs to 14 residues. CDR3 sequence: CASSPGLSNSPLHF. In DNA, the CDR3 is TGTGCCAGCAGTCCCGGACTTTCAAATTCACCCCTCCACTTT.

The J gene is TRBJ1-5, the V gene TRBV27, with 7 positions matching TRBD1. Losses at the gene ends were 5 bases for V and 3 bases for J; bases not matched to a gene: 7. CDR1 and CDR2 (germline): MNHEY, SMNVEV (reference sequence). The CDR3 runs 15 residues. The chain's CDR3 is CASSGTADYNQPQHF. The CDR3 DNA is TGTGCCAGCAGTGGGACAGCCGACTACAATCAGCCCCAGCATTTT.

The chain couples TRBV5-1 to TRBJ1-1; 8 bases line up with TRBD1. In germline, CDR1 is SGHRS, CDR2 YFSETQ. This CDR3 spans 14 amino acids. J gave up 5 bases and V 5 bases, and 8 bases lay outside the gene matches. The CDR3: CASSSGQGTTEAFF. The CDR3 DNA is TGCGCCAGCAGTTCCGGACAGGGAACGACTGAAGCTTTCTTT.

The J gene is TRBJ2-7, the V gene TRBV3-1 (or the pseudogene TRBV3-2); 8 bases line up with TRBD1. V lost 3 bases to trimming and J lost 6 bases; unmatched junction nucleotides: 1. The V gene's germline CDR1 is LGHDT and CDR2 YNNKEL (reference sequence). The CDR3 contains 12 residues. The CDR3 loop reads CASSQGTGEQYF. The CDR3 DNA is TGTGCCAGCAGCCAGGGGACAGGCGAGCAGTACTTC.

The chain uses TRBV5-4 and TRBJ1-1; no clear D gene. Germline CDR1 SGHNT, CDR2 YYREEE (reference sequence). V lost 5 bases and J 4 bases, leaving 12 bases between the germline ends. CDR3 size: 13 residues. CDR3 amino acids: CASSREDLTEAFF. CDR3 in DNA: TGTGCCAGCAGTCGGGAGGACCTCACTGAAGCTTTCTTT.

This CDR3 reads CATLETGGGQPQHF. The CDR3 DNA reads TGTGCCACCCTAGAGACAGGGGGAGGTCAGCCCCAGCATTTT. J is TRBJ1-5 and V is TRBV6-6; the match to TRBD1 covers 9 bases. Germline CDR1 MNHNY, CDR2 SVGAGI (reference sequence). The CDR3 spans 14 residues. V shed 10 bases, J shed 6 bases, and the junction held 10 bases outside the gene matches.

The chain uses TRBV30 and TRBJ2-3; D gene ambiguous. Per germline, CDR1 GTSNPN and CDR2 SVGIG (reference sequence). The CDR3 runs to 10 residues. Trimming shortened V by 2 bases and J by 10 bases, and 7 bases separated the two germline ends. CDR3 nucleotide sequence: TGTGCCTGGAGTCGAACAGCGCAGTATTTT. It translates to CAWSRTAQYF. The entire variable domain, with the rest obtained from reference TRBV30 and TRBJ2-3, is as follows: SQTIHQWPATLVQPVGSPLSLECTVEGTSNPNLYWYRQAAGRGLQLLFYSVGIGQISSEVPQNLSASRPQDRQFILSSKKLLLSDSGFYLCAWSRTAQYFGPGTRLTVL.

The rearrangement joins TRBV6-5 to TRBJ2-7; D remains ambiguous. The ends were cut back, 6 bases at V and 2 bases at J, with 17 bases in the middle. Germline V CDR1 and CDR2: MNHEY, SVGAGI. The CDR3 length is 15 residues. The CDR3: CASSIGPQDPYEQYF. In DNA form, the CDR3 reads TGTGCCAGCAGCATCGGACCCCAGGACCCCTACGAGCAGTACTTC.

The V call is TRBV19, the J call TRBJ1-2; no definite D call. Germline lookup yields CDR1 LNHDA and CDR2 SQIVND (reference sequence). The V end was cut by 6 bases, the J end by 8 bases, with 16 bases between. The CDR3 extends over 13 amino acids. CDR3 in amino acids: CASSLGRPGGYTF. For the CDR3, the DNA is TGTGCCAGTAGCCTAGGACGGCCCGGGGGCTACACCTTC.

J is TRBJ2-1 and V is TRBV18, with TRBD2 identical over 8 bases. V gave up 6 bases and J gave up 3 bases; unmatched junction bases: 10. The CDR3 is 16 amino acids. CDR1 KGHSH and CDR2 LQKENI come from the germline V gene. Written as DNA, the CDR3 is TGTGCCAGCTCCCAGGATCGGGAGGGCAGCTACAATGAGCAGTTCTTC. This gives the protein CASSQDREGSYNEQFF. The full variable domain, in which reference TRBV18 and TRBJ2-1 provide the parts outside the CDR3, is NAGVMQNPRHLVRRRGQEARLRCSPMKGHSHVYWYRQLPEEGLKFMVYLQKENIIDESGMPKERFSAEFPKEGPSILRIQQVVRGDSAAYFCASSQDREGSYNEQFFGPGTRLTVL.

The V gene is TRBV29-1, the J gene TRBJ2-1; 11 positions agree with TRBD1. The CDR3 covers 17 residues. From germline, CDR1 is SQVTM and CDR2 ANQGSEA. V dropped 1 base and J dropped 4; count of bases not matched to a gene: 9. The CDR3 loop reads CSVEGTGGSPIYNEQFF. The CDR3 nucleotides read TGCAGCGTTGAAGGGACAGGGGGCTCACCCATTTACAATGAGCAGTTCTTC.

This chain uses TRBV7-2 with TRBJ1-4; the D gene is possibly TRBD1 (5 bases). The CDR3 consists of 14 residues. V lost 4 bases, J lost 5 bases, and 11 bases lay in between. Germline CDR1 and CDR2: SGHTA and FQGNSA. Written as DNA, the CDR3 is TGTGCCAGCAGCTCGGGGGGGAGAAATGAAAAACTGTTTTTT. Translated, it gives CASSSGGRNEKLFF.

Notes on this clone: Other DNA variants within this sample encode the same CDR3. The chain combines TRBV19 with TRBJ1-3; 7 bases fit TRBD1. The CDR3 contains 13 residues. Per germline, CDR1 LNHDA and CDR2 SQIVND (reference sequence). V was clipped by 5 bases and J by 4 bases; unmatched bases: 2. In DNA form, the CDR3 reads TGTGCCAGTAGTCCGACAGGGGGAAACACCATATATTTT. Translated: CASSPTGGNTIYF.

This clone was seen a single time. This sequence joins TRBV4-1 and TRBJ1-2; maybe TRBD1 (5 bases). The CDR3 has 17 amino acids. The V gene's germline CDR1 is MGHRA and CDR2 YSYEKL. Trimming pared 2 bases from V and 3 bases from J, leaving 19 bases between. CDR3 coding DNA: TGCGCCAGCAGCCAAAGAGGCGAGACAGACTCCCACTATGGCTACACCTTC. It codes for CASSQRGETDSHYGYTF.

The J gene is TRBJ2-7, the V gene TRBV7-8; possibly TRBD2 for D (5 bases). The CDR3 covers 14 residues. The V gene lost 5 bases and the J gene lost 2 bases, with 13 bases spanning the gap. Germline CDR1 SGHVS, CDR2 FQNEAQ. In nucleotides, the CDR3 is TGTGCCAGCAGCAATAGCGTCGCCGCCTACGAGCAGTACTTC. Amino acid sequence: CASSNSVAAYEQYF.

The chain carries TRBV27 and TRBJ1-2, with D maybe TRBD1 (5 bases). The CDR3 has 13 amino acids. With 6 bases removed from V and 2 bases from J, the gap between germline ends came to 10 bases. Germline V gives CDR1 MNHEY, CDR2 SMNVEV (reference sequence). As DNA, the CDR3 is TGTGCCAGCAGCCCGGGACTGAACTATGGCTACACCTTC. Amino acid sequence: CASSPGLNYGYTF.

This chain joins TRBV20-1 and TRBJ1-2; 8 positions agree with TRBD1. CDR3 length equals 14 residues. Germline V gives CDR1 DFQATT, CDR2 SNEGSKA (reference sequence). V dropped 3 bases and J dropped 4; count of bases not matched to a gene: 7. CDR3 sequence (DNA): TGCAGTGCTAGTAAGGACAGGGAAATCTATGGCTACACCTTC. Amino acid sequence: CSASKDREIYGYTF.